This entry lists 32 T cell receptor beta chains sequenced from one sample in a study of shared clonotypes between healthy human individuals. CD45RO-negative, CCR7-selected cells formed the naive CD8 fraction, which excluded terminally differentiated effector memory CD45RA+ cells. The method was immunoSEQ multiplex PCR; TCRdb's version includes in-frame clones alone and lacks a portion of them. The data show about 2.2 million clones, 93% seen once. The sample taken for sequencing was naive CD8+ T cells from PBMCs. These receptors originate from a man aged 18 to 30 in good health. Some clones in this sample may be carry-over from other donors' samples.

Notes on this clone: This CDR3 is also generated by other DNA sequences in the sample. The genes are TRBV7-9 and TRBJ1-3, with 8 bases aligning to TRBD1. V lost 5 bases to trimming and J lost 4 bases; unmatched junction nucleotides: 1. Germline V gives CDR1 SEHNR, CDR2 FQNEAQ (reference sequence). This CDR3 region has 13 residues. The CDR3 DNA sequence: TGTGCCAGCAGCGGGGACAGGGGAAACACCATATATTTT. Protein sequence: CASSGDRGNTIYF.

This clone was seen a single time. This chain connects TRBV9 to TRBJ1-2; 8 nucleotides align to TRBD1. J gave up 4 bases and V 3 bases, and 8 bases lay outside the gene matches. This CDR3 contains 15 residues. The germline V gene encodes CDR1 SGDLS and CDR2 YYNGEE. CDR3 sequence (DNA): TGTGCCAGCAGCGGGACGCAGGGGGCGGTCTATGGCTACACCTTC. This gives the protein CASSGTQGAVYGYTF.

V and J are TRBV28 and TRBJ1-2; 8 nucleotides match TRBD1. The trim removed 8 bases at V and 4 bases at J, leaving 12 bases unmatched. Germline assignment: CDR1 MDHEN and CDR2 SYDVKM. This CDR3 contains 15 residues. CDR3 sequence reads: CASVVGQGAGYGYTF. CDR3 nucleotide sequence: TGTGCCAGCGTCGTAGGGCAGGGGGCGGGCTATGGCTACACCTTC.

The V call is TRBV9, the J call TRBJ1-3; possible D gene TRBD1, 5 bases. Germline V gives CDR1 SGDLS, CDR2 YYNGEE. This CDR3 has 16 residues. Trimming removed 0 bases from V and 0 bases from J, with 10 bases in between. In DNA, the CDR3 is TGTGCCAGCAGCGTAGATCGAACAGGCTCTGGAAACACCATATATTTT. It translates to CASSVDRTGSGNTIYF.

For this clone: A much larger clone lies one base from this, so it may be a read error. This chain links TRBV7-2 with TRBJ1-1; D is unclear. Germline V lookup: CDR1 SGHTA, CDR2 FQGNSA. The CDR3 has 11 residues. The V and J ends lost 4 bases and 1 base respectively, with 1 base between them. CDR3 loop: CASSSNTEAFF. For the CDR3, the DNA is TGTGCCAGCAGCTCGAACACTGAAGCTTTCTTT.

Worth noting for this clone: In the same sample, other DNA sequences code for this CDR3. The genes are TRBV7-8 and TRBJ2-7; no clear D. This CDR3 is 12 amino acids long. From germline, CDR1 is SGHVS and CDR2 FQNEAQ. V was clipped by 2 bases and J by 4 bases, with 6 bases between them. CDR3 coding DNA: TGTGCCAGCAGCTTACGAGTTTACGAGCAGTACTTC. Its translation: CASSLRVYEQYF. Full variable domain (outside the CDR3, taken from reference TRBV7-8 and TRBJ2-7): GAGVSQSPRYKVAKRGQDVALRCDPISGHVSLFWYQQALGQGPEFLTYFQNEAQLDKSGLPSDRFFAERPEGSVSTLKIQRTQQEDSAVYLCASSLRVYEQYFGPGTRLTVT.

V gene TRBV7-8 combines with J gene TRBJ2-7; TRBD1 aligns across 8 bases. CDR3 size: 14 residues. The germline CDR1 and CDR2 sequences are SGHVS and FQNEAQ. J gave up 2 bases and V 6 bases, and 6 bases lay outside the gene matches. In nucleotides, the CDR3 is TGTGCCAGCAGAGGGCAGGGGGCTCCCTACGAGCAGTACTTC. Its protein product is CASRGQGAPYEQYF. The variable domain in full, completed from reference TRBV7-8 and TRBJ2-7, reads GAGVSQSPRYKVAKRGQDVALRCDPISGHVSLFWYQQALGQGPEFLTYFQNEAQLDKSGLPSDRFFAERPEGSVSTLKIQRTQQEDSAVYLCASRGQGAPYEQYFGPGTRLTVT.

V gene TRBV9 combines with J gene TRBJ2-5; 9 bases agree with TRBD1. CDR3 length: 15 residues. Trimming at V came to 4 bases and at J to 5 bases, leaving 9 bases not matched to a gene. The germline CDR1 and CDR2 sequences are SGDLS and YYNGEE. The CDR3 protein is CASSLGTGTWETQYF. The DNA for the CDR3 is TGTGCCAGCAGCTTAGGGACAGGGACATGGGAGACCCAGTACTTC.

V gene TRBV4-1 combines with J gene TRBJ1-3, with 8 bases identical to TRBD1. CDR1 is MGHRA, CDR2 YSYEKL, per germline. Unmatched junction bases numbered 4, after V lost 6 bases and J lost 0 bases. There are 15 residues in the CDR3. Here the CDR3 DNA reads TGCGCCAGCAGACAGGGACAGGCCTCTGGAAACACCATATATTTT. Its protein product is CASRQGQASGNTIYF.

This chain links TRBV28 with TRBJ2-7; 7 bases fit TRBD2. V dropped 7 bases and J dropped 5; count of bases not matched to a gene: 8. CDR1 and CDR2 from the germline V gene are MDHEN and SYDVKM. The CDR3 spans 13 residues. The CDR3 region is CASNNRGSHEQYF. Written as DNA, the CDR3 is TGTGCCAGCAATAATCGCGGGAGCCACGAGCAGTACTTC.

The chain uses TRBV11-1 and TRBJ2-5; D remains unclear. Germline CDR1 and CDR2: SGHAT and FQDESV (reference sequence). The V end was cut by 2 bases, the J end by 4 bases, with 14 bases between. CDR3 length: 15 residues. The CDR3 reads CASSLSPELVETQYF. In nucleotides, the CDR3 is TGTGCCAGCAGCTTATCCCCCGAATTGGTAGAGACCCAGTACTTC.

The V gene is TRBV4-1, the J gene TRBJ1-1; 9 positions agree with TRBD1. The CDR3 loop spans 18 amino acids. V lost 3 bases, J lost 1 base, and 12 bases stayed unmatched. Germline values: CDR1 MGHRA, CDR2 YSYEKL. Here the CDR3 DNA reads TGCGCCAGCAGCCACATTCAAACAGGGGGCACCGAGAACACTGAAGCTTTCTTT. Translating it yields CASSHIQTGGTENTEAFF.

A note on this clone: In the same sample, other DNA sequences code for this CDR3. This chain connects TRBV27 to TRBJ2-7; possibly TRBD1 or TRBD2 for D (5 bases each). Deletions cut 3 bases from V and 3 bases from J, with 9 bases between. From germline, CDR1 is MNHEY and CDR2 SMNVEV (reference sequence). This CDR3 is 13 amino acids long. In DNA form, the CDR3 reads TGTGCCAGCAGTTTGAGGGGCGGCTACGAGCAGTACTTC. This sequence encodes CASSLRGGYEQYF.

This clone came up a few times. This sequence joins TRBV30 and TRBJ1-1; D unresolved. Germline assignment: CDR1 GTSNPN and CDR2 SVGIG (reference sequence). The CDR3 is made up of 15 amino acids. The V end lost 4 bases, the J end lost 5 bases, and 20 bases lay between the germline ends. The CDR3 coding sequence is TGTGCCTGGAATCGCGGCCCAAAACAAGAAACTGAAGCTTTCTTT. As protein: CAWNRGPKQETEAFF.

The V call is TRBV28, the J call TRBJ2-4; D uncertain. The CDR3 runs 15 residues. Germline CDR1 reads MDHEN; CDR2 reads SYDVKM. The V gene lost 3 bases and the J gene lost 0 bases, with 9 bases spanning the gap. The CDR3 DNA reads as TGTGCCAGCAGTTTGGAGAGACTAGCCAAAAACATTCAGTACTTC. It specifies CASSLERLAKNIQYF.

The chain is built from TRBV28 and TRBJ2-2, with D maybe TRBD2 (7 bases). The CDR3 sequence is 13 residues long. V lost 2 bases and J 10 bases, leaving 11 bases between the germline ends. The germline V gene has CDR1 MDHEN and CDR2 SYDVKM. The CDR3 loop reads CASSLGGAVELFF. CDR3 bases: TGTGCCAGCAGTTTAGGGGGGGCCGTGGAGCTGTTTTTT.

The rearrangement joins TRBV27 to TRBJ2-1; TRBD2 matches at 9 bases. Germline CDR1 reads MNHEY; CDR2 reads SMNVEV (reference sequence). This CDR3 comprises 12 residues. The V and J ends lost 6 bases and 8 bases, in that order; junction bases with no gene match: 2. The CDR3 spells CASRAGGDEQFF. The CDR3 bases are TGTGCCAGCAGAGCGGGAGGCGATGAGCAGTTCTTC.

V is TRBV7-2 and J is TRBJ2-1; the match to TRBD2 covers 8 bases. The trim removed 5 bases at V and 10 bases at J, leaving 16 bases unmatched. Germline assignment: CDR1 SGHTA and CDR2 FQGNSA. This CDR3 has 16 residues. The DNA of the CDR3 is TGTGCCAGCAGCGGATCGGGACTAGTCGGGAGTTGGGAGCAGTTCTTC. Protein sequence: CASSGSGLVGSWEQFF.

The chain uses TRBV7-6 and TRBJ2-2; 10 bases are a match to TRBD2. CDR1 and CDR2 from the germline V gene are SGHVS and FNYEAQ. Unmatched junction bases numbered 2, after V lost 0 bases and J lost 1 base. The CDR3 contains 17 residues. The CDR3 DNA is TGTGCCAGCAGCTTAGCGGGACTAGCGCTGAACACCGGGGAGCTGTTTTTT. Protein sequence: CASSLAGLALNTGELFF.

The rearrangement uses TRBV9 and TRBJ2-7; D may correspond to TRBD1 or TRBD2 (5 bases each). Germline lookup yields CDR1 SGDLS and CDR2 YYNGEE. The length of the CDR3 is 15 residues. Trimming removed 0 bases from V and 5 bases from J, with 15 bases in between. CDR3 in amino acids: CASSVAWGSIHEQYF. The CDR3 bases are TGTGCCAGCAGCGTAGCATGGGGGAGTATCCACGAGCAGTACTTC.

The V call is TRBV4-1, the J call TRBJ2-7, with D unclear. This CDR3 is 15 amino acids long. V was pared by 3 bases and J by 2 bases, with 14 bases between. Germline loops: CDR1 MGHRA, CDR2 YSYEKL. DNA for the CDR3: TGCGCCAGCAGCCATAACACTTTGAAAACCTACGAGCAGTACTTC. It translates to CASSHNTLKTYEQYF.

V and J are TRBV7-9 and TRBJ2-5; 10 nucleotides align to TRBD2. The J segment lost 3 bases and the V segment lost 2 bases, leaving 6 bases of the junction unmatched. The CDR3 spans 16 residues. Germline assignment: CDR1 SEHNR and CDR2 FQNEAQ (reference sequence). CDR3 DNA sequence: TGTGCCAGCAGCTTACCTCTAGCGGGAGATAAAGAGACCCAGTACTTC. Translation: CASSLPLAGDKETQYF.

CDR3 in DNA: TGCAGCGTTGAAGGTGGCCGTTGGGCAGATACGCAGTATTTT. Protein product: CSVEGGRWADTQYF. The chain employs TRBV29-1 and TRBJ2-3; D gene ambiguous. The V gene lost 1 base and the J gene lost 4 bases, with 12 bases spanning the gap. The CDR3 totals 14 residues. Germline CDR1 and CDR2: SQVTM and ANQGSEA.

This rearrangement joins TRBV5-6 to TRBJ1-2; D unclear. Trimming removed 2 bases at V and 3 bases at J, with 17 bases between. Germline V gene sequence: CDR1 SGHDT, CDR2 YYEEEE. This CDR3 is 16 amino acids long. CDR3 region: CASSFSPATRHYGYTF. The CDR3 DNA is TGTGCCAGCAGCTTTAGTCCAGCGACAAGGCACTATGGCTACACCTTC.

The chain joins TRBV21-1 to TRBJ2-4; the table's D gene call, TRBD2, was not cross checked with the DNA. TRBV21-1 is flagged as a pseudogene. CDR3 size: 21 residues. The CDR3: CASSNNGTPTERELAKNIQYF. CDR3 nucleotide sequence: TGTGCCAGCAGCAACAATGGGACCCCGACAGAGCGGGAGTTGGCCAAAAACATTCAGTACTTC.

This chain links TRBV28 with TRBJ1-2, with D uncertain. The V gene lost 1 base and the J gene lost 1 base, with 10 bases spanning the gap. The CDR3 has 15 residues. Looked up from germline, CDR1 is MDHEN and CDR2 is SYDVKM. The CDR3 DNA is TGTGCCAGCAGTTTATTCACTGGGGATAACTATGGCTACACCTTC. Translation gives CASSLFTGDNYGYTF.

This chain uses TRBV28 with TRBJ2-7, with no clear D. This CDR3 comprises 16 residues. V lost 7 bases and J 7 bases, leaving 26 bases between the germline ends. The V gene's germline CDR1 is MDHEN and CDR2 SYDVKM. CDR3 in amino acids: CASTAGSPLTAYEQYF. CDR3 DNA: TGTGCCAGCACCGCAGGTTCTCCGTTAACGGCTTATGAGCAGTACTTC.

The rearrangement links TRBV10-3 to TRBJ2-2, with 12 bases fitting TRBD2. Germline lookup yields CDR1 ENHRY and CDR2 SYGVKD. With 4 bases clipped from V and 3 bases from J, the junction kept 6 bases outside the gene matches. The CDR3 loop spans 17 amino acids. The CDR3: CAISVLAGGPDTGELFF. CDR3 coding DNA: TGTGCCATCAGTGTGCTAGCGGGAGGGCCAGACACCGGGGAGCTGTTTTTT.

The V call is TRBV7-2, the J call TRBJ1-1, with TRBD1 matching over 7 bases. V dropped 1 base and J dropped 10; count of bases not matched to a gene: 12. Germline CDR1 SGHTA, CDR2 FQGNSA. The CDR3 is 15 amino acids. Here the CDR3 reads CASSLDSTGAVGAFF. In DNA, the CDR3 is TGTGCCAGCAGCTTAGATTCTACAGGGGCGGTCGGAGCTTTCTTT.

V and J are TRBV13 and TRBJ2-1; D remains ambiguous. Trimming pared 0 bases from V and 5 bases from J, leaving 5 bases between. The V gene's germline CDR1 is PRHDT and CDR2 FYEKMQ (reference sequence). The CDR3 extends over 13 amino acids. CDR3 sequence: CASSLGLHNEQFF. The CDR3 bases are TGTGCCAGCAGCTTAGGACTTCACAATGAGCAGTTCTTC.

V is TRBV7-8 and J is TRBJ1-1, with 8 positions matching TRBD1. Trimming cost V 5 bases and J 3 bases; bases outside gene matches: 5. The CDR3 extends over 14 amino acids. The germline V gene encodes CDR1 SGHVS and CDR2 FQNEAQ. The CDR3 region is CASSPTTGDTEAFF. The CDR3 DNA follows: TGTGCCAGCAGCCCGACGACAGGGGACACTGAAGCTTTCTTT.

The CDR3, as DNA: TGTGCCAGCAGCTCCCGGGGTAGCGGGAACAATGAGCAGTTCTTC. It yields the protein CASSSRGSGNNEQFF. The chain links TRBV11-2 to TRBJ2-1; 8 bases agree with TRBD2. Per germline, CDR1 SGHAT and CDR2 FQNNGV. The CDR3 covers 15 residues. Trimming took 4 bases from V and 5 from J; bases not matched to a gene: 7.